The 26 T cell receptor beta chains in this list originate from one sample, sequenced in a study of cytomegalovirus exposure and HLA in healthy donors. The PCR contained 60 Vbeta and 13 Jbeta primers. Produced via immunoSEQ multiplex PCR; TCRdb's table is partial and in-frame only. The sample has approximately 150,000 clones; 79% are singletons. What was sequenced was PBMCs. These receptors all stem from a man in his forties or fifties in good health and CMV-seropositive.

The chain employs TRBV5-1 and TRBJ2-7, with D tentatively TRBD2 (5 bases). In germline, CDR1 is SGHRS, CDR2 YFSETQ. Between the trimmed V and J ends, which lost 4 bases and 3 bases, there was a span of 8 bases. There are 12 residues in the CDR3. CDR3 DNA sequence: TGCGCCAGCAGCGCAACTAGCTACGAGCAGTACTTC. Protein sequence: CASSATSYEQYF.

The V call is TRBV28, the J call TRBJ1-1, with 10 bases that match TRBD1. The CDR3 consists of 17 residues. Trimming at V came to 6 bases and at J to 5 bases, leaving 15 bases not matched to a gene. From germline, CDR1 is MDHEN and CDR2 SYDVKM. The CDR3 DNA sequence: TGTGCCAGCAGCCGCCCCCGGGACAGGGGTTTTAAGACTGAAGCTTTCTTT. Its protein is CASSRPRDRGFKTEAFF.

This clone was counted only a few times. This chain uses TRBV2 with TRBJ1-2; D perhaps matches TRBD1 (5 bases). The CDR3 consists of 13 residues. V was cut by 1 base and J by 3 bases, with 6 bases left in between. From germline, CDR1 is SNHLY and CDR2 FYNNEI. The CDR3: CASSEGTYYGYTF. DNA of the CDR3: TGTGCCAGCAGTGAAGGGACATACTATGGCTACACCTTC.

The rearrangement joins TRBV5-5 to TRBJ1-1; D possibly corresponds to TRBD1 (6 bases). Germline CDR1 SGHKS, CDR2 YYEKEE (reference sequence). This CDR3 is 13 amino acids long. V was pared by 0 bases and J by 11 bases, with 14 bases between. As DNA, the CDR3 is TGTGCCAGCAGCTTGGGGGACACACCAGTGGCTTTCTTT. Translation gives CASSLGDTPVAFF.

A note on this clone: This same CDR3 is encoded by further DNA sequences in the sample. This chain connects TRBV4-1 to TRBJ2-5; 9 positions agree with TRBD1. The V gene end was trimmed by 1 base and the J gene end by 5 bases; junction bases not matched to a gene: 8. Germline CDR1 reads MGHRA; CDR2 reads YSYEKL. The CDR3 consists of 16 residues. CDR3 DNA: TGCGCCAGCAGCCAAGGGACAGGGGAAACGGGGGAGACCCAGTACTTC. It translates to CASSQGTGETGETQYF.

This clone has a single count. The chain carries TRBV5-1 and TRBJ2-7, with 7 bases that match TRBD2. The germline V gene has CDR1 SGHRS and CDR2 YFSETQ. Unmatched junction bases numbered 3, after V lost 3 bases and J lost 6 bases. The CDR3 loop spans 12 amino acids. The CDR3 DNA reads TGCGCCAGCAGCTCACGCGGGGGCGAGCAGTACTTC. Protein product: CASSSRGGEQYF.

The rearrangement uses TRBV4-1 and TRBJ2-1, with D maybe TRBD2 (6 bases). Trimming took off 2 bases at V and 3 bases at J, with 17 bases between the two ends. The CDR3 covers 17 residues. Germline assignment: CDR1 MGHRA and CDR2 YSYEKL. CDR3 residues: CASSQQTRGGSYNEQFF. The CDR3 region has the DNA TGCGCCAGCAGCCAACAAACGCGAGGAGGGAGCTACAATGAGCAGTTCTTC.

J is TRBJ2-2 and V is TRBV5-1, with 9 bases fitting TRBD1. Trimming took 4 bases from V and 5 from J; bases not matched to a gene: 6. The germline gives CDR1 SGHRS, CDR2 YFSETQ. The CDR3 spans 15 residues. The CDR3 DNA reads as TGCGCCAGCAGCCTGGGGACAGGGTGGACCGGGGAGCTGTTTTTT. Protein sequence: CASSLGTGWTGELFF.

The V gene is TRBV9, the J gene TRBJ2-3, with 15 bases fitting TRBD2. Trimming took 0 bases from V and 3 from J; bases not matched to a gene: 2. The CDR3 runs to 17 residues. The V gene's germline CDR1 is SGDLS and CDR2 YYNGEE. The CDR3 coding sequence is TGTGCCAGCAGCGTAGAGGGGACTAGCGGGAGGACAGATACGCAGTATTTT. It encodes CASSVEGTSGRTDTQYF.

The CDR3 DNA follows: TGTGCCAGCAACTCGTTAGGGCAGGGAAATCAGCCCCAGCATTTT. This encodes CASNSLGQGNQPQHF. This rearrangement joins TRBV28 to TRBJ1-5, with D tentatively TRBD1 (5 bases). The germline CDR1 and CDR2 sequences are MDHEN and SYDVKM. The CDR3 contains 15 residues. V lost 7 bases and J lost 4, with 17 bases in between.

V and J are TRBV15 and TRBJ1-2, with 7 bases matching TRBD1. The germline gives CDR1 LNHNV, CDR2 YYDKDF (reference sequence). The J segment lost 0 bases and the V segment lost 4 bases, leaving 5 bases of the junction unmatched. The CDR3 runs to 15 residues. The CDR3 nucleotides are TGTGCCACCAGCACGTGGGACAGTCCTAACTATGGCTACACCTTC. It specifies CATSTWDSPNYGYTF.

The count of this clone is one. The chain couples TRBV18 to TRBJ2-1; TRBD2 is a possible D gene (6 bases). There are 16 residues in the CDR3. V lost 6 bases, J lost 6 bases, and 21 bases lay in between. Looked up from germline, CDR1 is KGHSH and CDR2 is LQKENI. The CDR3 DNA reads as TGTGCCAGCTCTCCCGTCGCAGCGGGCGTAGGCAATGAGCAGTTCTTC. Its translation is CASSPVAAGVGNEQFF.

A note on this clone: At one end, the junction sequence differs from germline, possibly due to a read error. J is TRBJ1-1 and V is TRBV7-9; TRBD1 matches 7 bases. Germline loops: CDR1 SEHNR, CDR2 FQNEAQ (reference sequence). The CDR3 runs to 16 residues. The chain's CDR3 is CSSSLDRQGRDTEAFF. The DNA of the CDR3 is TGTTCCAGCAGCTTGGACCGACAGGGAAGGGACACTGAAGCTTTCTTT.

The chain couples TRBV9 to TRBJ1-4; D is unclear. This CDR3 region has 13 residues. The V gene's germline CDR1 is SGDLS and CDR2 YYNGEE. V was pared by 2 bases and J by 8 bases, with 10 bases between. The CDR3 loop is CASSVSPREKLFF. The CDR3 region has the DNA TGTGCCAGCAGCGTTAGCCCAAGGGAAAAACTGTTTTTT.

The chain employs TRBV6-5 and TRBJ1-1; D is perhaps TRBD1 (6 bases). This CDR3 is built from 11 residues. CDR1 and CDR2 from the germline V gene are MNHEY and SVGAGI. Trimming took 8 bases from V and 11 from J, leaving 15 bases between them. The CDR3 region is CASSNGGAAFF. The CDR3 coding sequence is TGTGCCAGCTCAAACGGGGGGGCGGCTTTCTTT.

This clone was found a few times. The chain recombines TRBV20-1 with TRBJ1-4; 9 nucleotides match TRBD1. With V trimmed by 7 bases and J by 10 bases, 4 bases remained unmatched. Germline lookup yields CDR1 DFQATT and CDR2 SNEGSKA (reference sequence). This CDR3 comprises 11 residues. The CDR3 loop reads CSGDREGKLFF. Written as DNA, the CDR3 is TGCAGTGGGGACAGGGAGGGAAAACTGTTTTTT.

The rearrangement uses TRBV2 and TRBJ1-1; perhaps TRBD1 as D (5 bases). Germline V lookup: CDR1 SNHLY, CDR2 FYNNEI. The CDR3 is 13 amino acids. Between the trimmed V and J ends, which lost 11 bases and 1 base, there was a span of 14 bases. The chain's CDR3 is CAGIVQGNTEAFF. CDR3 bases: TGTGCCGGCATTGTTCAGGGGAACACTGAAGCTTTCTTT. The full variable domain, rest sourced from reference TRBV2 and TRBJ1-1, is EPEVTQTPSHQVTQMGQEVILRCVPISNHLYFYWYRQILGQKVEFLVSFYNNEISEKSEIFDDQFSVERPDGSNFTLKIRSTKLEDSAMYFCAGIVQGNTEAFFGQGTRLTVV.

J is TRBJ2-2 and V is TRBV15; 10 bases are a match to TRBD2. The J segment lost 1 base and the V segment lost 0 bases, leaving 11 bases of the junction unmatched. This CDR3 region has 20 residues. Germline lookup yields CDR1 LNHNV and CDR2 YYDKDF (reference sequence). The CDR3 is CATSRDVAVSSGRNTGELFF. The CDR3 DNA sequence: TGTGCCACCAGCAGAGATGTGGCTGTATCTAGCGGGAGGAACACCGGGGAGCTGTTTTTT. The variable domain in full, with the rest retrieved from reference TRBV15 and TRBJ2-2, is DAMVIQNPRYQVTQFGKPVTLSCSQTLNHNVMYWYQQKSSQAPKLLFHYYDKDFNNEADTPDNFQSRRPNTSFCFLDIRSPGLGDTAMYLCATSRDVAVSSGRNTGELFFGEGSRLTVL.

The V gene is TRBV18, the J gene TRBJ1-2, with 7 nucleotides matching TRBD1. Per the germline V gene, CDR1 is KGHSH and CDR2 is LQKENI. V shed 4 bases, J shed 1 base, and the junction held 6 bases outside the gene matches. This CDR3 contains 15 residues. The CDR3 is CASSLSQGDNYGYTF. CDR3 nucleotide sequence: TGTGCCAGCTCACTAAGTCAGGGGGATAACTATGGCTACACCTTC.

This chain's CDR3 is CASIPGGTGPSGTGELFF. The DNA of the CDR3 is TGTGCCAGCATCCCTGGGGGAACGGGTCCAAGCGGGACCGGGGAGCTGTTTTTT. The gene calls are TRBV28 and TRBJ2-2; tentatively, D is TRBD2 (6 bases). Germline V gene sequence: CDR1 MDHEN, CDR2 SYDVKM. Trimming took 7 bases from V and 5 from J, leaving 26 bases between them. The CDR3 has 18 amino acids.

By share, this clone counts as medium-sized. An end of the junction differs from the germline gene, which may be a read error. The V gene is TRBV7-9, the J gene TRBJ1-5, with D possibly being TRBD1 (5 bases). Germline V gene sequence: CDR1 SEHNR, CDR2 FQNEAQ (reference sequence). The CDR3 runs to 15 residues. The DNA for the CDR3 is TGTTCCAGCAGCTTAGAATTCAACAGGAATCAGCCCCAGCATTTT. It yields the protein CSSSLEFNRNQPQHF.

The rearrangement uses TRBV10-2 and TRBJ1-1; 9 bases are shared with TRBD1. J gave up 3 bases and V 10 bases, and 3 bases lay outside the gene matches. From germline, CDR1 is WSHSY and CDR2 SAAADI. The CDR3 loop spans 12 amino acids. The CDR3 nucleotides are TGCGCCACCTGGGACAGGGACACTGAAGCTTTCTTT. Protein: CATWDRDTEAFF.

This clone was detected only once. The chain combines TRBV10-2 with TRBJ1-5, with TRBD1 as a possible D gene (6 bases). Trimming pared 0 bases from V and 2 bases from J, leaving 14 bases between. The CDR3 sequence is 17 residues long. CDR1 is WSHSY, CDR2 SAAADI, per germline. CDR3 loop: CASSESGGGGRNQPQHF. The CDR3 region has the DNA TGCGCCAGCAGTGAGTCGGGTGGGGGCGGACGCAATCAGCCCCAGCATTTT.

This clone was seen a few times. The rearrangement links TRBV5-1 to TRBJ1-1; D is unresolved. Germline CDR1 SGHRS, CDR2 YFSETQ. Trimming stripped 0 bases from V and 8 bases from J, with 8 bases between. The CDR3 extends over 12 amino acids. The CDR3 DNA reads TGCGCCAGCAGCTTGGACCCTAAGGAAGCTTTCTTT. The encoded protein is CASSLDPKEAFF.

This clone was observed a handful of times. The J gene is TRBJ2-2, the V gene TRBV4-1; 12 positions agree with TRBD2. Germline V gene lookup returns CDR1 MGHRA and CDR2 YSYEKL. Unmatched junction bases numbered 8, after V lost 0 bases and J lost 6 bases. CDR3 length equals 18 residues. The CDR3 DNA sequence: TGCGCCAGCAGCCAAGATACGGCTAGCGGGAGGGGTCCCGGGGAGCTGTTTTTT. Translating gives CASSQDTASGRGPGELFF.

A few counts support this clone. V gene TRBV10-2 combines with J gene TRBJ2-7; D might be TRBD1 (5 bases). This CDR3 region has 15 residues. Trimming cost V 6 bases and J 0 bases, with 15 bases left between them. The V gene's germline CDR1 is WSHSY and CDR2 SAAADI. CDR3 sequence reads: CASREGASSSYEQYF. The CDR3 bases are TGCGCCAGCAGAGAAGGGGCCTCGAGCTCCTACGAGCAGTACTTC.